The clone carrying this TCR beta chain was counted once. No antigen is known for it. The data were taken from a study of T cells in localized non-small cell lung cancer. Regarding the study as a whole: When the top 100 tumor clones were examined, a median approximately 59 of them also appeared in the adjacent lung, which was paired and uninvolved. Among the tissues sampled, uninvolved adjacent lung had the highest T cell clonality, above tumor. Density of T cells in blood, when higher, went with longer overall survival. Sequencing involved a lone tumor region, leaving heterogeneity possible.

The table came from immunoSEQ multiplex PCR; TCRdb's copy has only in-frame clones and leaves some out. This table holds about 76,000 clones, 65% to 85% found once. The specimen was peripheral blood, collected before any cancer treatment. This clonotype originated in an older female donor with stage I lung adenocarcinoma.

The CDR3 DNA reads TGTGCCAGTGCGCGGGACGAGCAGTACTTC. Translated: CASARDEQYF. The rearrangement joins TRBV25-1 to TRBJ2-7; weak D call: TRBD2 (5 bases). Germline values: CDR1 MGHDK, CDR2 SYGVNS. CDR3 size: 10 residues. Trimming took off 9 bases at V and 5 bases at J, with 8 bases between the two ends.